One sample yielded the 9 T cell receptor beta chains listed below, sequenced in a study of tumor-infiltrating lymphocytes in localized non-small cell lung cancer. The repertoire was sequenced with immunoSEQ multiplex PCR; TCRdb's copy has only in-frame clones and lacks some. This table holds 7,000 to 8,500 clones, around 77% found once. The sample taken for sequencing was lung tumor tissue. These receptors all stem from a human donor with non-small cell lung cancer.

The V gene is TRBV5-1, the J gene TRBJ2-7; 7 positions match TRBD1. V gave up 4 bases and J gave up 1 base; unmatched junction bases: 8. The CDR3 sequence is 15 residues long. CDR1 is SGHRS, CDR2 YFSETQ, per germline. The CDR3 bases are TGCGCCAGCAGCAAACTACAGGGGCGATCCTACGAGCAGTACTTC. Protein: CASSKLQGRSYEQYF.

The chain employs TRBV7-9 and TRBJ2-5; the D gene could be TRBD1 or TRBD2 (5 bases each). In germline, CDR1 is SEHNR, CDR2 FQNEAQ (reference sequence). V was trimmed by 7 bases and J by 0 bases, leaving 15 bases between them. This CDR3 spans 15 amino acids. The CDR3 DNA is TGTGCCAGCACCGGATTTTTGGGGGACCAAGAGACCCAGTACTTC. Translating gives CASTGFLGDQETQYF.

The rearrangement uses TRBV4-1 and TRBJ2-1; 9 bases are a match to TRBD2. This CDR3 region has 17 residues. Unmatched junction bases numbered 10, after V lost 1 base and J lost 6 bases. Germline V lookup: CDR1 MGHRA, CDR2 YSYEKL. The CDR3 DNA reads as TGCGCCAGCAGCCAAGTGTCTGCGGGAGGGCCTCGCAATGAGCAGTTCTTC. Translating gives CASSQVSAGGPRNEQFF.

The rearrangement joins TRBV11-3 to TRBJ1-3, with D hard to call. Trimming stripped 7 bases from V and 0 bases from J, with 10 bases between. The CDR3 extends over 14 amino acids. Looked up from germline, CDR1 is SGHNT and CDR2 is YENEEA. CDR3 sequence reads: CASTQHGSGNTIYF. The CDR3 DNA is TGTGCCAGCACCCAACACGGCTCTGGAAACACCATATATTTT.

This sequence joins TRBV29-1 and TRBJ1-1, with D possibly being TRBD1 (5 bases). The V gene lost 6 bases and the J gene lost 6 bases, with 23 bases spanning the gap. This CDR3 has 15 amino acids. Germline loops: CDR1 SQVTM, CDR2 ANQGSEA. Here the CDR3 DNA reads TGCAGCGTGGCCCGGGGGGGGGAGTTAGTGGCTGAAGCTTTCTTT. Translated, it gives CSVARGGELVAEAFF.

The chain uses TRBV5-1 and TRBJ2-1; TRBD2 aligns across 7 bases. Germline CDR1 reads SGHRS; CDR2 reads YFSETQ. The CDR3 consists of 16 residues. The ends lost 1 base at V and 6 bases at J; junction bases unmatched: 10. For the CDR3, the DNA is TGCGCCAGCAGCTTGCTGACTAGCTTTAAGTTCAATGAGCAGTTCTTC. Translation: CASSLLTSFKFNEQFF.

The CDR3: CASRGSQGTSYEQYF. As DNA, the CDR3 is TGTGCCAGCAGGGGTTCACAGGGAACCTCCTACGAGCAGTACTTC. The chain recombines TRBV6-1 with TRBJ2-7; perhaps TRBD1 as D (6 bases). With 6 bases removed from V and 0 bases from J, the gap between germline ends came to 15 bases. Looked up from germline, CDR1 is MNHNS and CDR2 is SASEGT. This CDR3 has 15 amino acids.

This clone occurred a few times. The CDR3, as DNA: TGTGCCAGCAGCTTAGATCCTAGCGGCTCCTACGAGCAGTACTTC. Translating gives CASSLDPSGSYEQYF. The rearrangement links TRBV7-2 to TRBJ2-7, with 7 bases lining up with TRBD2. V dropped 1 base and J dropped 0; count of bases not matched to a gene: 3. There are 15 residues in the CDR3. The germline V gene has CDR1 SGHTA and CDR2 FQGNSA.

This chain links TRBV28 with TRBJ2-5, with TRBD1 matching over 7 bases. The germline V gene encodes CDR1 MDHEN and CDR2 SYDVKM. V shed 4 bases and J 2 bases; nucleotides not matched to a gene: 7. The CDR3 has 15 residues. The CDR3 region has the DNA TGTGCCAGCAGTTCGGACAGGCTGGGGCAAGAGACCCAGTACTTC. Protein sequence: CASSSDRLGQETQYF.